This T cell receptor beta chain emerged from a study of CD8 T cells in Susac syndrome. RNA, at about 0.5 to 1 ug, was reverse transcribed with random hexamers. A multiplex approach, immunoSEQ multiplex PCR, amplified TCR beta CDR3 across 54 Vbeta and 13 Jbeta. TCRdb redid the calling of the immunoSEQ multiplex PCR reads with MiXCR, one entry per CDR3 protein. The sample lists around 270,000 distinct CDR3 sequences, 65% to 90% occurring once. Sequencing of TCR beta covered CD8+ and CD4+ T cells obtained from blood. Relapsing-remitting disease, either stable or active, was present in the treatment-naive patients who were the multiple sclerosis controls. CD8+ and CD4+ T cells were negatively isolated; TEMRA cells were FACS-enriched. The CDR3 runs to 15 residues. V gave up 6 bases and J gave up 1 base; unmatched junction bases: 5. CDR1 is MNHEY, CDR2 SMNVEV, per germline (reference sequence).

The chain joins TRBV27 to TRBJ2-1, with 8 bases lining up with TRBD1. The sequence was obtained from a human donor with multiple sclerosis. What was sequenced was CD8+ T cells from PBMCs. CDR3 bases: TGTGCCAGCAGACACAGGGGGACGTCCTACAATGAGCAGTTCTTC. As protein: CASRHRGTSYNEQFF.